These 16 T cell receptor beta chains share one sample of origin, sequenced in a study of blood T cell repertoires in COVID-19. Some clones are missing from TCRdb's copy, which holds only in-frame ones; the method was immunoSEQ multiplex PCR. The sample consists of under 250,000 clones, approximately 89% of them appearing once. The sequencing input was PBMCs or T cells enriched from blood (not recorded which). The receptors here all came from a young woman with acute COVID-19.

The chain recombines TRBV3-1 (or the pseudogene TRBV3-2) with TRBJ2-7; 8 bases line up with TRBD2. The CDR3 is made up of 16 amino acids. V shed 0 bases and J 2 bases; nucleotides not matched to a gene: 6. CDR1 and CDR2 from the germline V gene are LGHDT and YNNKEL (reference sequence). DNA for the CDR3: TGTGCCAGCAGCCAAGATCCCGGGACTAGAGCCTACGAGCAGTACTTC. This encodes CASSQDPGTRAYEQYF.

This clone was observed a handful of times. The chain couples TRBV2 to TRBJ2-7; 7 bases agree with TRBD1. The CDR3 length is 13 residues. Germline V gene data show CDR1 as SNHLY and CDR2 as FYNNEI. Unmatched junction bases numbered 5, after V lost 6 bases and J lost 3 bases. As DNA, the CDR3 is TGTGCCAGCAGAGCGCCAGGGGGCTACGAGCAGTACTTC. It codes for CASRAPGGYEQYF.

V and J are TRBV6-5 and TRBJ2-1; maybe TRBD1 (6 bases). The ends were cut back, 7 bases at V and 8 bases at J, with 9 bases in the middle. Germline lookup yields CDR1 MNHEY and CDR2 SVGAGI. The length of the CDR3 is 11 residues. The CDR3 nucleotides read TGTGCCAGCAACAGGGACGATGAGCAGTTCTTC. Encoded protein: CASNRDDEQFF.

The gene calls are TRBV6-9 and TRBJ1-5; weak D call: TRBD1 (5 bases). The CDR3 runs to 14 residues. The germline gives CDR1 MNHGY, CDR2 SVAAGI. V was shortened by 4 bases and J by 3 bases, with 10 bases between the two germline ends. CDR3 amino acids: CASSLTAFNQPQHF. CDR3 DNA sequence: TGTGCCAGCAGTTTGACAGCGTTCAATCAGCCCCAGCATTTT.

V usage is TRBV25-1 and J usage is TRBJ1-6, with 9 bases lining up with TRBD1. Germline values: CDR1 MGHDK, CDR2 SYGVNS. V lost 3 bases and J lost 5; bases outside the gene matches: 11. The CDR3 runs to 18 residues. The CDR3: CASSDDWGQGKHNSPLHF. The CDR3 nucleotides are TGTGCCAGCAGTGATGATTGGGGACAGGGAAAGCATAATTCACCCCTCCACTTT.

The gene calls are TRBV4-1 and TRBJ2-7, with a tentative D call TRBD1 (5 bases). Looked up from germline, CDR1 is MGHRA and CDR2 is YSYEKL. V shed 3 bases and J shed 3 bases, with 9 bases lying between them. CDR3 size: 13 residues. The DNA for the CDR3 is TGCGCCAGCAGCCAGAGTCAGGGCTACGAGCAGTACTTC. Its protein is CASSQSQGYEQYF.

The CDR3 bases are TGTGCCAGCAATTGGGGGCCTCGAGAGACCCAGTACTTC. Translating gives CASNWGPRETQYF. The chain uses TRBV12-3 or TRBV12-4 and TRBJ2-5; tentative D call: TRBD1 (6 bases). This CDR3 spans 13 amino acids. V was shortened by 7 bases and J by 4 bases, with 13 bases between the two germline ends.

The gene calls are TRBV7-9 and TRBJ2-3, with 11 bases that match TRBD1. V lost 4 bases to trimming and J lost 2 bases; unmatched junction nucleotides: 5. The CDR3 has 16 amino acids. CDR1 is SEHNR and CDR2 is FQNEAQ in the germline V gene (reference sequence). CDR3 in DNA: TGTGCCAGCAGCTCAAGGGACAGGGGGAACACAGATACGCAGTATTTT. Amino acids: CASSSRDRGNTDTQYF.

The genes are TRBV5-1 and TRBJ2-7; 8 nucleotides line up with TRBD2. V shed 4 bases, J shed 1 base, and the junction held 7 bases outside the gene matches. The CDR3 extends over 15 amino acids. CDR1 is SGHRS and CDR2 is YFSETQ in the germline V gene. CDR3 loop: CASSPPGGRSYEQYF. CDR3 nucleotide sequence: TGCGCCAGCAGCCCCCCGGGGGGGCGGTCCTACGAGCAGTACTTC.

The rearrangement links TRBV10-3 to TRBJ1-5; tentatively, D is TRBD1 (5 bases). Germline values: CDR1 ENHRY, CDR2 SYGVKD. The V gene lost 3 bases and the J gene lost 7 bases, with 16 bases spanning the gap. The CDR3 sequence is 15 residues long. The CDR3: CAISEGAELAQPQHF. The CDR3 coding sequence is TGTGCCATCAGTGAAGGGGCGGAGTTGGCGCAGCCCCAGCATTTT.

The chain carries TRBV6-5 and TRBJ1-4; D unclear. V was pared by 7 bases and J by 10 bases, with 13 bases between. Looked up from germline, CDR1 is MNHEY and CDR2 is SVGAGI. This CDR3 has 12 residues. As DNA, the CDR3 is TGTGCCAGCATCGGGGAGGGAGGAAAACTGTTTTTT. As protein: CASIGEGGKLFF.

This chain uses TRBV18 with TRBJ2-3; TRBD2 might be the D (6 bases). The CDR3 covers 13 residues. Trimming took off 6 bases at V and 1 base at J, with 8 bases between the two ends. CDR1 KGHSH and CDR2 LQKENI come from the germline V gene. The CDR3 region has the DNA TGTGCCAGCTCCGCTAGCGGCACAGATACGCAGTATTTT. Protein product: CASSASGTDTQYF.

This rearrangement joins TRBV6-5 to TRBJ1-6, with a possible D match to TRBD1 (6 bases). Germline V lookup: CDR1 MNHEY, CDR2 SVGAGI. The CDR3 sequence is 15 residues long. With 1 base removed from V and 12 bases from J, the gap between germline ends came to 16 bases. In nucleotides, the CDR3 is TGTGCCAGCAGTTACTGGAACCGAAACAGGGTACCCCTCCACTTT. It yields the protein CASSYWNRNRVPLHF.

This chain links TRBV6-5 with TRBJ1-6, with TRBD1 as a possible D gene (6 bases). Germline values: CDR1 MNHEY, CDR2 SVGAGI. V lost 7 bases and J lost 4, with 14 bases in between. The CDR3 runs 15 residues. CDR3 nucleotides: TGTGCCAGCAAAGGGGGGGCGGTTTATAATTCACCCCTCCACTTT. Its translation: CASKGGAVYNSPLHF.

The chain couples TRBV28 to TRBJ2-5; 7 nucleotides agree with TRBD2. This CDR3 region has 15 residues. Germline-derived CDR1 and CDR2 are MDHEN and SYDVKM. The V segment lost 7 bases and the J segment 2 bases; nucleotides outside the gene matches: 10. Here the CDR3 DNA reads TGTGCCAGCAAAACCCCCTCGGGGGGACAAGAGACCCAGTACTTC. This encodes CASKTPSGGQETQYF. Looking up the rest from reference TRBV28 and TRBJ2-5 gives the full variable domain: DVKVTQSSRYLVKRTGEKVFLECVQDMDHENMFWYRQDPGLGLRLIYFSYDVKMKEKGDIPEGYSVSREKKERFSLILESASTNQTSMYLCASKTPSGGQETQYFGPGTRLLVL.

This clone was recorded only once. The chain combines TRBV27 with TRBJ2-5; 8 nucleotides match TRBD1. V lost 0 bases, J lost 4 bases, and 7 bases stayed unmatched. Germline V gene sequence: CDR1 MNHEY, CDR2 SMNVEV (reference sequence). The CDR3 extends over 16 amino acids. The CDR3 DNA reads TGTGCCAGCAGTTTATCCATGACAGGGGCAGGAGAGACCCAGTACTTC. Its protein is CASSLSMTGAGETQYF.